Included here is one TCR beta chain sequence, with context. Antigen unknown. The sample is drawn from a study of shared clonotypes between healthy human individuals. Study outcomes and limitations: Donor scarcity curtailed the genetic and exposure-history diversity represented herein.

TCRdb's copy holds only in-frame clones and misses some; the assay was immunoSEQ multiplex PCR. The sample includes roughly 2 million clones, 85% to 95% of them seen just once. Everyone who donated was a Caucasian adult who lived in Nashville, Tennessee. The source of this sequence is a man in his late teens or twenties in good health. Material for sequencing was naive CD4+ T cells sorted from blood. Subset given: CD45RA+ positively selected.

In DNA, the CDR3 is TGTGCCAGCAGTTCCTCCCCGGGGTTAGCCAAAAACATTCAGTACTTC. Residues: CASSSSPGLAKNIQYF. The gene calls are TRBV11-2 and TRBJ2-4; perhaps TRBD2 as D (5 bases). Trimming left V 6 bases short and J 0 bases short, with 15 bases between. Germline CDR1 and CDR2: SGHAT and FQNNGV. The CDR3 contains 16 residues.